This entry features one T cell receptor beta chain sequence. This entry belongs to a study of T cells in Graves' hyperthyroidism and ophthalmopathy. The TCR beta CDR3 regions underwent amplification using RNA transcripts as the source. With the HTBI primer set, the TCR CDR3 went through a first round of RT-PCR. TCRdb re-derived calls from the multiplex PCR reads in MiXCR, one entry per CDR3 protein. The table includes about 270,000 distinct CDR3 sequences, 20% to 25% detected once. The CDR3 spans 14 residues. Germline lookup yields CDR1 MNHNS and CDR2 SASEGT. Trimming removed 3 bases from V and 5 bases from J, with 8 bases in between.

V usage is TRBV6-1 and J usage is TRBJ1-6; TRBD1 might be the D (5 bases). Sequencing was carried out using blood. The receptor was isolated from a young man with Graves' ophthalmopathy. The CDR3, as DNA: TGTGCCAGCAGTGATGGGACCGATAATTCACCCCTCCACTTT. Protein: CASSDGTDNSPLHF.